The 2 T cell receptor beta chains listed next were all sequenced from one sample in a study of cytomegalovirus exposure and HLA in healthy donors. PCR involved 60 Vbeta and 13 Jbeta primers. Using immunoSEQ multiplex PCR, the repertoire was profiled, and TCRdb retains in-frame clones only, with some absent. Of about 130,000 clones listed, 75% to 85% are singletons. The material sequenced was PBMCs. Source of these receptors: a man in his forties or fifties in good health and CMV-seronegative.

As DNA, the CDR3 is TGTGCCTGGAGCTTTGGTCTAGTGGTCCCCTACGAGCAGTACTTC. Translation gives CAWSFGLVVPYEQYF. The chain couples TRBV30 to TRBJ2-7; D unclear. Germline V gives CDR1 GTSNPN, CDR2 SVGIG (reference sequence). Trimming left V 3 bases short and J 2 bases short, with 17 bases between. This CDR3 has 15 residues.

The chain links TRBV5-1 to TRBJ2-5; 8 nucleotides agree with TRBD2. After removal of 0 bases from V and 5 bases from J, the junction contained 9 bases not matched to a gene. This CDR3 contains 16 residues. Germline assignment: CDR1 SGHRS and CDR2 YFSETQ. The CDR3 nucleotides read TGCGCCAGCAGCTTGGAGGGGGGACTAGTCAGCGAGACCCAGTACTTC. Amino acid sequence: CASSLEGGLVSETQYF.